These 27 T cell receptor beta chains share one sample of origin, sequenced in a study of OX40 agonist ivuxolimab in advanced cancers. Using immunoSEQ multiplex PCR, the repertoire was profiled, and TCRdb retains in-frame clones only, with some absent. This table has tens of thousands of clones, about 83% appearing once. Material: CD4+ or CD8+ T cells sorted from blood, obtained in a trial of the OX40 agonist ivuxolimab. Source of these receptors: an adult with an advanced solid tumor such as melanoma, head and neck, liver or kidney cancer.

The chain uses TRBV30 and TRBJ2-7; 8 bases are a match to TRBD1. The CDR3 has 13 residues. V shed 7 bases and J 0 bases; nucleotides not matched to a gene: 5. Germline V gene lookup returns CDR1 GTSNPN and CDR2 SVGIG (reference sequence). This CDR3 is CASGTGVSYEQYF. The CDR3 bases are TGTGCCTCCGGGACAGGTGTCTCCTACGAGCAGTACTTC.

The CDR3 nucleotides are TGTGCCAGCAGCCCCACCGACAATTTCTCTGGGAAACTGTTTTTT. This translates into CASSPTDNFSGKLFF. The chain couples TRBV28 to TRBJ1-4, with D uncertain. The CDR3 runs to 15 residues. Germline assignment: CDR1 MDHEN and CDR2 SYDVKM. Trimming removed 6 bases from V and 11 bases from J, with 22 bases in between.

The chain has TRBV27 and TRBJ1-2; possible D gene TRBD1, 6 bases. The V gene's germline CDR1 is MNHEY and CDR2 SMNVEV (reference sequence). The CDR3 length is 15 residues. V lost 1 base, J lost 3 bases, and 12 bases lay in between. The CDR3 spells CASSLFRGGDYGYTF. The DNA of the CDR3 is TGTGCCAGCAGTTTATTTCGGGGGGGCGACTATGGCTACACCTTC.

The V gene is TRBV29-1, the J gene TRBJ1-2; D is unclear. Looked up from germline, CDR1 is SQVTM and CDR2 is ANQGSEA. The V end was cut by 5 bases, the J end by 7 bases, with 17 bases between. This CDR3 is built from 13 residues. CDR3 amino acids: CSVSVAETGGYTF. The CDR3 region has the DNA TGCAGCGTTTCCGTGGCGGAAACGGGTGGCTACACCTTC.

The genes are TRBV28 and TRBJ1-5; possible D gene TRBD1, 6 bases. The CDR3 has 16 residues. V gave up 6 bases and J gave up 5 bases, with 20 bases separating them. Germline-derived CDR1 and CDR2 are MDHEN and SYDVKM. The CDR3 loop is CASSSLTGAIYQPQHF. The CDR3 coding sequence is TGTGCCAGCAGCTCACTGACAGGAGCGATCTATCAGCCCCAGCATTTT.

CDR3 in DNA: TGTGCCAGCAGTTACAAGTTCAATCAGCCCCAGCATTTT. Translating it yields CASSYKFNQPQHF. This chain uses TRBV27 with TRBJ1-5; D is ambiguous. V was pared by 4 bases and J by 3 bases, with 7 bases between. Looked up from germline, CDR1 is MNHEY and CDR2 is SMNVEV (reference sequence). This CDR3 is built from 13 residues.

The table lists this clone with a count of one. This rearrangement joins TRBV4-1 to TRBJ1-4; D is ambiguous. The germline CDR1 and CDR2 sequences are MGHRA and YSYEKL. This CDR3 is 13 amino acids long. With 0 bases removed from V and 13 bases from J, the gap between germline ends came to 12 bases. The CDR3 reads CASSQEDSSILFF. Written as DNA, the CDR3 is TGCGCCAGCAGCCAAGAAGATTCAAGTATACTGTTTTTT.

J is TRBJ2-1 and V is TRBV30, with D maybe TRBD1 (6 bases). Trimming cost V 3 bases and J 7 bases, with 10 bases left between them. CDR1 and CDR2 (germline): GTSNPN, SVGIG (reference sequence). CDR3 size: 12 residues. DNA of the CDR3: TGTGCCTGGAGCGACACAGGGAATGAGCAGTTCTTC. Protein sequence: CAWSDTGNEQFF.

The J gene is TRBJ2-7, the V gene TRBV19, with D possibly matching TRBD1 (6 bases). This CDR3 is 14 amino acids long. V lost 3 bases, J lost 4 bases, and 13 bases lay in between. The germline V gene has CDR1 LNHDA and CDR2 SQIVND (reference sequence). The CDR3 DNA reads TGTGCCAGTAGTATCAACCCAGGGGATTACGAGCAGTACTTC. It yields the protein CASSINPGDYEQYF.

The chain combines TRBV5-6 with TRBJ2-7; D possibly uses TRBD1 or TRBD2 (5 bases each). CDR3 length: 12 amino acids. The germline gives CDR1 SGHDT, CDR2 YYEEEE. Trimming took off 3 bases at V and 7 bases at J, with 11 bases between the two ends. The CDR3 nucleotides are TGTGCCAGCAGCTGGGGGTACGTTGAGCAGTACTTC. Translating it yields CASSWGYVEQYF. Using reference TRBV5-6 and TRBJ2-7 for the parts outside the CDR3, the full variable domain is DAGVTQSPTHLIKTRGQQVTLRCSPKSGHDTVSWYQQALGQGPQFIFQYYEEEERQRGNFPDRFSGHQFPNYSSELNVNALLLGDSALYLCASSWGYVEQYFGPGTRLTVT.

V usage is TRBV18 and J usage is TRBJ2-1; no definite D call. Between the trimmed V and J ends, which lost 3 bases and 9 bases, there was a span of 12 bases. CDR1 is KGHSH, CDR2 LQKENI, per germline. The CDR3 is 13 amino acids. CDR3 region: CASSPPRGFEQFF. The CDR3 DNA reads as TGTGCCAGCTCACCGCCCCGCGGATTTGAGCAGTTCTTC.

The genes are TRBV28 and TRBJ2-4; the match to TRBD1 covers 7 bases. The trim removed 7 bases at V and 4 bases at J, leaving 10 bases unmatched. Germline values: CDR1 MDHEN, CDR2 SYDVKM. The CDR3 length is 15 residues. The CDR3 loop reads CASTSPGTVKNIQYF. In DNA, the CDR3 is TGTGCCAGCACTAGCCCCGGGACAGTGAAAAACATTCAGTACTTC.

This chain links TRBV11-2 with TRBJ2-7; the match to TRBD2 covers 7 bases. The germline CDR1 and CDR2 sequences are SGHAT and FQNNGV. The CDR3 runs to 14 residues. The V gene end was trimmed by 3 bases and the J gene end by 0 bases; junction bases not matched to a gene: 2. The CDR3 bases are TGTGCCAGCAGCTTTAGCGGGTCCTCCTACGAGCAGTACTTC. It yields the protein CASSFSGSSYEQYF. Combining the CDR3 with reference TRBV11-2 and TRBJ2-7 gives the whole variable domain EAGVAQSPRYKIIEKRQSVAFWCNPISGHATLYWYQQILGQGPKLLIQFQNNGVVDDSQLPKDRFSAERLKGVDSTLKIQPAKLEDSAVYLCASSFSGSSYEQYFGPGTRLTVT.

This chain links TRBV19 with TRBJ2-3; 9 nucleotides agree with TRBD1. The CDR3 length is 15 residues. With V trimmed by 5 bases and J by 3 bases, 6 bases remained unmatched. Per the germline V gene, CDR1 is LNHDA and CDR2 is SQIVND (reference sequence). DNA of the CDR3: TGTGCCAGTAGTGCAGGGACAGGGTGGACAGATACGCAGTATTTT. This sequence encodes CASSAGTGWTDTQYF.

This chain connects TRBV28 to TRBJ2-3, with 9 positions matching TRBD2. The V and J ends lost 5 bases and 2 bases, in that order; junction bases with no gene match: 8. CDR3 size: 16 residues. From germline, CDR1 is MDHEN and CDR2 SYDVKM. CDR3 amino acids: CASSASGTSHTDTQYF. The CDR3 coding sequence is TGTGCCAGCAGTGCCTCCGGGACTAGCCACACAGATACGCAGTATTTT.

The V gene is TRBV9, the J gene TRBJ2-5, with 10 bases aligning to TRBD2. The DNA end is a closer match to TRBJ2-7, so the J assignment may be wrong. Germline V lookup: CDR1 SGDLS, CDR2 YYNGEE. The CDR3 is 15 residues long. The CDR3 bases are TGTGCCAGCAGCGTAGAGGGGAGCGGGAGGGACGAGCAGTACTTC. Its protein product is CASSVEGSGRDEQYF.

V usage is TRBV7-6 and J usage is TRBJ2-2, with a weak D call TRBD2 (5 bases). Germline CDR1 and CDR2: SGHVS and FNYEAQ. V was cut by 5 bases and J by 4 bases, with 14 bases left in between. The CDR3 sequence is 15 residues long. The chain's CDR3 is CASSTPSSSTGELFF. CDR3 bases: TGTGCCAGCAGCACCCCGTCTAGCTCCACCGGGGAGCTGTTTTTT. The full variable domain, completed using reference TRBV7-6 and TRBJ2-2, is GAGVSQSPRYKVTKRGQDVALRCDPISGHVSLYWYRQALGQGPEFLTYFNYEAQQDKSGLPNDRFSAERPEGSISTLTIQRTEQRDSAMYRCASSTPSSSTGELFFGEGSRLTVL.

This clone was seen a single time. This chain connects TRBV13 to TRBJ1-2, with TRBD1 identical over 7 bases. The V gene's germline CDR1 is PRHDT and CDR2 FYEKMQ (reference sequence). J lost 4 bases, V lost 0 bases, and 11 bases had no gene match. This CDR3 has 17 amino acids. Written as DNA, the CDR3 is TGTGCCAGCAGCTTAGGGTTAGGGGGCTCTCCGCTCTATGGCTACACCTTC. Translating it yields CASSLGLGGSPLYGYTF. The whole variable domain, remainder taken from reference TRBV13 and TRBJ1-2, is AAGVIQSPRHLIKEKRETATLKCYPIPRHDTVYWYQQGPGQDPQFLISFYEKMQSDKGSIPDRFSAQQFSDYHSELNMSSLELGDSALYFCASSLGLGGSPLYGYTFGSGTRLTVV.

V is TRBV18 and J is TRBJ1-1, with 7 bases matching TRBD1. The CDR3 runs to 15 residues. Germline assignment: CDR1 KGHSH and CDR2 LQKENI. Losses at the gene ends were 3 bases for V and 1 base for J; bases not matched to a gene: 5. The DNA of the CDR3 is TGTGCCAGCTCACCCCAGGGACAGCCGAACACTGAAGCTTTCTTT. It is translated as CASSPQGQPNTEAFF. Supplemented by reference TRBV18 and TRBJ1-1, the full variable domain reads NAGVMQNPRHLVRRRGQEARLRCSPMKGHSHVYWYRQLPEEGLKFMVYLQKENIIDESGMPKERFSAEFPKEGPSILRIQQVVRGDSAAYFCASSPQGQPNTEAFFGQGTRLTVV.

CDR3 in DNA: TGCGCCAGCAGCCAAGATGGGACAGGAACCTACGAGCAGTACTTC. Its protein product is CASSQDGTGTYEQYF. V gene TRBV4-1 combines with J gene TRBJ2-7, with TRBD1 identical over 8 bases. V trimming: 0 bases; J trimming: 2 bases; junction bases outside the gene matches: 3. This CDR3 has 15 amino acids. Germline V lookup: CDR1 MGHRA, CDR2 YSYEKL.

This clone was counted a single time. The rearrangement links TRBV6-6 to TRBJ2-7; D is possibly TRBD1 (5 bases). V lost 11 bases to trimming and J lost 6 bases, with 11 bases between them. The germline V gene encodes CDR1 MNHNY and CDR2 SVGAGI (reference sequence). The CDR3 is made up of 10 amino acids. The CDR3 nucleotides are TGTGCCTCCAAAGGGGCCGAGCAGTACTTC. Encoded protein: CASKGAEQYF.

The CDR3 protein is CSVELSGRENEQFF. CDR3 nucleotide sequence: TGCAGCGTTGAACTTAGCGGGAGGGAAAATGAGCAGTTCTTC. V is TRBV29-1 and J is TRBJ2-1; 11 bases align to TRBD2. The CDR3 is 14 amino acids. CDR1 is SQVTM and CDR2 is ANQGSEA in the germline V gene. The V gene end was trimmed by 2 bases and the J gene end by 7 bases; junction bases not matched to a gene: 4.

The rearrangement joins TRBV10-1 to TRBJ2-5, with 8 bases lining up with TRBD2. The V segment lost 9 bases and the J segment 5 bases; nucleotides outside the gene matches: 5. Germline V gives CDR1 WNHNN, CDR2 SYGVQD (reference sequence). This CDR3 is 12 amino acids long. This CDR3 is CARRGGGETQYF. In DNA form, the CDR3 reads TGCGCCAGACGGGGGGGCGGGGAGACCCAGTACTTC.

The chain joins TRBV4-1 to TRBJ2-7; TRBD1 agrees at 9 bases. The CDR3 length is 15 residues. Germline CDR1 is MGHRA and CDR2 is YSYEKL. Trimming took 5 bases from V and 2 from J; bases not matched to a gene: 7. The CDR3 sequence: CASSSPGQGAYEQYF. CDR3 nucleotide sequence: TGCGCCAGCAGCTCCCCGGGACAGGGTGCCTACGAGCAGTACTTC.

The chain links TRBV7-6 to TRBJ2-2; no reliable D call. The CDR3 length is 15 residues. The germline V gene has CDR1 SGHVS and CDR2 FNYEAQ. V lost 1 base and J lost 8, with 14 bases in between. The CDR3 nucleotides read TGTGCCAGCAGCTTAGGCGGCAGCGAGGCTGGGGAGCTGTTTTTT. It is translated as CASSLGGSEAGELFF.

The V call is TRBV28, the J call TRBJ2-6; no reliable D call. The germline V gene has CDR1 MDHEN and CDR2 SYDVKM. The CDR3 spans 15 residues. The V end lost 0 bases, the J end lost 1 base, and 4 bases lay between the germline ends. The DNA for the CDR3 is TGTGCCAGCAGTTTATGGGGATCTGGGGCCAACGTCCTGACTTTC. This encodes CASSLWGSGANVLTF.

The V gene is TRBV5-1, the J gene TRBJ2-3; no definite D call. Per the germline V gene, CDR1 is SGHRS and CDR2 is YFSETQ. The CDR3 totals 13 residues. V lost 4 bases and J 2 bases, leaving 8 bases between the germline ends. CDR3 DNA: TGCGCCAGCAGCCTCTGGGCCACAGATACGCAGTATTTT. This codes for CASSLWATDTQYF.